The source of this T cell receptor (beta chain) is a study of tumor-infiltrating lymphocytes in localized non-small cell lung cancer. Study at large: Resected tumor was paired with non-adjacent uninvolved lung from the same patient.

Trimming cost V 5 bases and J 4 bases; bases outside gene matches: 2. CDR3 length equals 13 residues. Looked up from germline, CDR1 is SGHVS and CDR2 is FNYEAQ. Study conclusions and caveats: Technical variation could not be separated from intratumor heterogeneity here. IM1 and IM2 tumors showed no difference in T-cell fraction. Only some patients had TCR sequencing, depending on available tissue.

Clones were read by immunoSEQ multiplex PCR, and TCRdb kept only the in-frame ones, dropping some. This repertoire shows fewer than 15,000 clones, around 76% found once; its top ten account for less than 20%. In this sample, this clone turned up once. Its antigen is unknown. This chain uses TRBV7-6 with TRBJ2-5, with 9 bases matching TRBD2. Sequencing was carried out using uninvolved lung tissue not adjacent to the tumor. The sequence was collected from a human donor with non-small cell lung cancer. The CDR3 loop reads CASSRRGGETQYF. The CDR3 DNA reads TGTGCCAGCAGCCGGCGGGGGGGAGAGACCCAGTACTTC.